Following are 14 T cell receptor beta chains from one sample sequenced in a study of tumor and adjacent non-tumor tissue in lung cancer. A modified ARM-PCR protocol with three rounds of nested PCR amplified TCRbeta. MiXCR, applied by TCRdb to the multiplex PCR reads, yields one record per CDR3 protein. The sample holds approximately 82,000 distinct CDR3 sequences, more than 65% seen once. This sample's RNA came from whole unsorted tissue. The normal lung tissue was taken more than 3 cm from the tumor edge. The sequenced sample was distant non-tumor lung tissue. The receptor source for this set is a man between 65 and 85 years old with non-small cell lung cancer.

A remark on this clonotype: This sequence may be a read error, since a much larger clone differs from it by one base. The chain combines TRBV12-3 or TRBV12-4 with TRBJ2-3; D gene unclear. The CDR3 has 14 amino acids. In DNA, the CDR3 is TGTGTCAGCAGTACCAGGAGATACACAGATACGCAGTATTTT. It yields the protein CVSSTRRYTDTQYF.

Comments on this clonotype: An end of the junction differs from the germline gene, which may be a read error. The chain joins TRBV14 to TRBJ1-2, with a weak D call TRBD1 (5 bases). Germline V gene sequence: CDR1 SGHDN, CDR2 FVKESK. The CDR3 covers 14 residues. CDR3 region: CDSSQQTGSYGYTF. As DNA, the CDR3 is TGTGACAGCAGCCAACAAACAGGCTCCTATGGCTACACCTTC.

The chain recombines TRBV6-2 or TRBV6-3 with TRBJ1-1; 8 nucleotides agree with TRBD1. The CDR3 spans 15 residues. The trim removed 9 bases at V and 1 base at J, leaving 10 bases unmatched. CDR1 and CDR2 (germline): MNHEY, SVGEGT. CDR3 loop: CARSMRQGKNTEAFF. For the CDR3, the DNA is TGTGCCAGGAGTATGAGACAGGGGAAGAACACTGAAGCTTTCTTT.

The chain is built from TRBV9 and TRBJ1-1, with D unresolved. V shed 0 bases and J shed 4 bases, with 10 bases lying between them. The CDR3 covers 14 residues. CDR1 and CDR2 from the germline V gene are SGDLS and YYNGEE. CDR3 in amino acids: CASSVVAGSTEAFF. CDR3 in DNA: TGTGCCAGCAGCGTAGTAGCTGGGAGCACTGAAGCTTTCTTT.

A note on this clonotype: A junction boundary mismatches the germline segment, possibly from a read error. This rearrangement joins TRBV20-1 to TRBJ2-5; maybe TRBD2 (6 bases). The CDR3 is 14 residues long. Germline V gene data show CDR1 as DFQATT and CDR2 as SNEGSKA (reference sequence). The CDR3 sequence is CSATSGRPQEIQYF. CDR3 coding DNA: TGCAGTGCTACTAGTGGGAGGCCTCAAGAGATCCAGTACTTC.

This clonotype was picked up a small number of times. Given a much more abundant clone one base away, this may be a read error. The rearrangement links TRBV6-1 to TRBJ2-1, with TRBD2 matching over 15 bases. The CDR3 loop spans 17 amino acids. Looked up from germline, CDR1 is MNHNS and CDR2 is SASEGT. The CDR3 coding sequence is TGTGCCAGCAGGATCGGGACTAGCGGGAGGCGCGACAATGAGCAGTCCTTC. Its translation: CASRIGTSGRRDNEQSF.

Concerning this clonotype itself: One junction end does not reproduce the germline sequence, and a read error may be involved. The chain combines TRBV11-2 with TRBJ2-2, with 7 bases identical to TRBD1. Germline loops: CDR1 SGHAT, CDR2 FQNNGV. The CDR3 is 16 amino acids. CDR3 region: CASSLVGTGVAGELLF. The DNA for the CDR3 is TGTGCCAGCAGCTTAGTAGGCACAGGGGTCGCCGGGGAGCTGCTTTTT.

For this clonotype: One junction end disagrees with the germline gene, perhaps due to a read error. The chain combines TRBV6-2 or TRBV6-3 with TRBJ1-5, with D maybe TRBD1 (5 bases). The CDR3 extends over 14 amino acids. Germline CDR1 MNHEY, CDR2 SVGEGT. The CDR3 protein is CASRFHRLDQHQHF. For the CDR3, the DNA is TGTGCCAGCCGTTTCCACAGGTTAGATCAGCACCAGCATTTT.

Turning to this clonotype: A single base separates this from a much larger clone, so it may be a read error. CDR3 residues: CDSRIHREEGYTF. DNA for the CDR3: TGTGACAGCAGGATTCACAGGGAAGAAGGCTACACCTTC. V usage is TRBV13 and J usage is TRBJ1-2, with D perhaps TRBD1 (6 bases). The CDR3 loop spans 13 amino acids. Germline lookup yields CDR1 PRHDT and CDR2 FYEKMQ (reference sequence).

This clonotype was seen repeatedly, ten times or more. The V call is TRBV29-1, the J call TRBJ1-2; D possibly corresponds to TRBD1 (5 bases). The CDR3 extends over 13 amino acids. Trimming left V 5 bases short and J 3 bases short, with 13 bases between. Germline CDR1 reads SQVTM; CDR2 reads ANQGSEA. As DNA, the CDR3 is TGCAGCGTTCTATACCCGGGGGACTATGGCTACACCTTC. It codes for CSVLYPGDYGYTF.

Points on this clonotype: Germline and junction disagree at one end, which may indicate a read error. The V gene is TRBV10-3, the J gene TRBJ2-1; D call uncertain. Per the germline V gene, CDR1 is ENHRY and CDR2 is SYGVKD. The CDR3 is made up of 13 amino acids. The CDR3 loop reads CVIRSSRINEQFF. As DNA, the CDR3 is TGTGTCATCAGGTCTAGTCGGATCAATGAGCAGTTCTTC.

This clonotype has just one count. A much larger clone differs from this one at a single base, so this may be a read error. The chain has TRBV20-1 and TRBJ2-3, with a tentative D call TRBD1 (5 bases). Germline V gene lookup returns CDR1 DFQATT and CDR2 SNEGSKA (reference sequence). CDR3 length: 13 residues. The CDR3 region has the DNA TGCAGTGCTTGGGGCATCAGCACAGATATGCAGTATTTT. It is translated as CSAWGISTDMQYF.

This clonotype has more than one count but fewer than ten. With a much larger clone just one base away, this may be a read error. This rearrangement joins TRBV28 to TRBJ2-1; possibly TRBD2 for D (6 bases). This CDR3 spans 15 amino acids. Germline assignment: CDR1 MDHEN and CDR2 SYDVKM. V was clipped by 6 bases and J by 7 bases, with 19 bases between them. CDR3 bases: TGTGCCAGCAGGTTTCCCGGGATAGGGAGGAATGAGCAGTTCTTC. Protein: CASRFPGIGRNEQFF.

The CDR3 loop is CARGRSGAGQPQHF. CDR3 sequence (DNA): TGTGCCAGGGGCAGGTCGGGGGCGGGGCAGCCCCAGCATTTT. The genes are TRBV6-2 or TRBV6-3 and TRBJ1-5; D is possibly TRBD1 (6 bases). The CDR3 is 14 amino acids. Trimming pared 9 bases from V and 7 bases from J, leaving 19 bases between. CDR1 is MNHEY and CDR2 is SVGEGT in the germline V gene.